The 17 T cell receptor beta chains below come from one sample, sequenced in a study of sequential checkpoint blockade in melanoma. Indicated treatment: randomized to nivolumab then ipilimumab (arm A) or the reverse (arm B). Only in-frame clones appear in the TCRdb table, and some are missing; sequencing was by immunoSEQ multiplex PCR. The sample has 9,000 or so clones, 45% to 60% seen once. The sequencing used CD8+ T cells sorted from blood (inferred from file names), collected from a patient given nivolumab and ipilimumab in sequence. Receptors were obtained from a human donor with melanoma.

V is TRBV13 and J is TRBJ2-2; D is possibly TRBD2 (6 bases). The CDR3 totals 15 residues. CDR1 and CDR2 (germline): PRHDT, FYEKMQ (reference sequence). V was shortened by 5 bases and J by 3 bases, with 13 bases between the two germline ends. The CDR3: CASSGRDSHTGELFF. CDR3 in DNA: TGTGCCAGCAGCGGTCGGGACTCTCACACCGGGGAGCTGTTTTTT.

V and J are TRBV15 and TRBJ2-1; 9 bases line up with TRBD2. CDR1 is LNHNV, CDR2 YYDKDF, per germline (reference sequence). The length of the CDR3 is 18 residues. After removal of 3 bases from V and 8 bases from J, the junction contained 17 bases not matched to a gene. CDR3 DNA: TGTGCCACCAGCAGGGCTACTGGTGCGGGAGGGATGTGGGATGAGCAGTTCTTC. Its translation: CATSRATGAGGMWDEQFF.

The CDR3 spells CAISESGGNSPLHF. DNA of the CDR3: TGTGCCATCAGTGAGTCGGGGGGGAATTCACCCCTCCACTTT. The chain recombines TRBV10-3 with TRBJ1-6; D is possibly TRBD1 (5 bases). The V and J ends lost 0 bases and 7 bases respectively, with 7 bases between them. This CDR3 comprises 14 residues. The V gene's germline CDR1 is ENHRY and CDR2 SYGVKD.

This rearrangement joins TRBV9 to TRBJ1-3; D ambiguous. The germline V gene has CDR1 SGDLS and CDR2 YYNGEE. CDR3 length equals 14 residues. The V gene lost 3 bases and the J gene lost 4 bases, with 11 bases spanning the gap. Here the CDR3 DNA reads TGTGCCAGCAGCGAAAGAATTGCGGGAAACACCATATATTTT. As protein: CASSERIAGNTIYF.

The CDR3 reads CASSPDRKGANYGYTF. The CDR3 region has the DNA TGTGCCAGCAGCCCCGATAGGAAGGGAGCTAACTATGGCTACACCTTC. V and J are TRBV4-2 and TRBJ1-2; D unclear. The CDR3 has 16 residues. V lost 4 bases, J lost 0 bases, and 15 bases lay in between. In germline, CDR1 is LGHNA, CDR2 YNFKEQ.

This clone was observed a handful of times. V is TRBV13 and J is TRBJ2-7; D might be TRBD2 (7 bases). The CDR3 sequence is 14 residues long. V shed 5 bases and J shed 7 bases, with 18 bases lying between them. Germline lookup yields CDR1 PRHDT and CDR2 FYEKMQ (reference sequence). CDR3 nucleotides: TGTGCCAGCAGCATTGTTGGGGGGGCGGGGGAGCAGTACTTC. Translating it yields CASSIVGGAGEQYF.

CDR3 loop: CASRGGWVKNIQYF. DNA for the CDR3: TGTGCCAGCAGGGGAGGGTGGGTCAAAAACATTCAGTACTTC. This sequence joins TRBV28 and TRBJ2-4; 7 bases align to TRBD2. V shed 6 bases, J shed 3 bases, and the junction held 5 bases outside the gene matches. The CDR3 sequence is 14 residues long. Per the germline V gene, CDR1 is MDHEN and CDR2 is SYDVKM. Drawing the rest from reference TRBV28 and TRBJ2-4, the complete variable domain is DVKVTQSSRYLVKRTGEKVFLECVQDMDHENMFWYRQDPGLGLRLIYFSYDVKMKEKGDIPEGYSVSREKKERFSLILESASTNQTSMYLCASRGGWVKNIQYFGAGTRLSVL.

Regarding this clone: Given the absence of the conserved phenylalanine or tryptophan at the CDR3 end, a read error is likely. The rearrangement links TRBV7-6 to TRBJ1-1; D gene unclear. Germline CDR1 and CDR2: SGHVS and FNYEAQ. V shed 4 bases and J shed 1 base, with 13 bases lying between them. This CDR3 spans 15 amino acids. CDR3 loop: CASSSLPGSNTEAFL. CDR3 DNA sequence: TGTGCCAGCAGCTCCCTTCCCGGGTCGAACACTGAAGCTTTCCTT.

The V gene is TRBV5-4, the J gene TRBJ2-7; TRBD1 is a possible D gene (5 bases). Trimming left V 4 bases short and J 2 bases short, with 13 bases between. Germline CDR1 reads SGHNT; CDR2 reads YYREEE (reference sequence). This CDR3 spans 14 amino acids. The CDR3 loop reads CASSPGQGPYEQYF. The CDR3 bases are TGTGCCAGCAGCCCTGGGCAGGGCCCCTACGAGCAGTACTTC.

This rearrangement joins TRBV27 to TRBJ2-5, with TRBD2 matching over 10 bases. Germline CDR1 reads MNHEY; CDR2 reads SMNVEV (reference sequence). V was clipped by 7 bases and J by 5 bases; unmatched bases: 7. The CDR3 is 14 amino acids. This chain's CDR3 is CASTRLAGAETQYF. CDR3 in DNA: TGTGCCAGCACCCGGCTAGCGGGAGCCGAGACCCAGTACTTC.

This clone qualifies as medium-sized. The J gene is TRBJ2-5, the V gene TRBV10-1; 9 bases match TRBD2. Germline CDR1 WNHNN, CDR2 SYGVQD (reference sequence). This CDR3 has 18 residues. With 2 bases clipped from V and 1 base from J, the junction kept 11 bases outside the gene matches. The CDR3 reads CASSEGLWERGVQETQYF. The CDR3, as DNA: TGCGCCAGCAGTGAGGGCCTTTGGGAGCGGGGGGTCCAAGAGACCCAGTACTTC.

For the CDR3, the DNA is TGTGCCAGCAGACCCTTAGCGGGAGTACTGAGAGATACGCAGTATTTT. It codes for CASRPLAGVLRDTQYF. The V gene is TRBV6-6, the J gene TRBJ2-3; 9 bases fit TRBD2. The CDR3 contains 16 residues. Trimming took 6 bases from V and 5 from J; bases not matched to a gene: 12. Germline loops: CDR1 MNHNY, CDR2 SVGAGI (reference sequence).

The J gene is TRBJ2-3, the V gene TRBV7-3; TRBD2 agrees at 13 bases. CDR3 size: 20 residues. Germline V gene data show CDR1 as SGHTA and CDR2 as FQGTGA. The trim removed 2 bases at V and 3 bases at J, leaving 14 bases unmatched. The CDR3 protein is CASSLLEPGLAGEGTDTQYF. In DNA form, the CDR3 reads TGTGCCAGCAGCTTACTCGAACCCGGACTAGCGGGGGAGGGTACAGATACGCAGTATTTT.

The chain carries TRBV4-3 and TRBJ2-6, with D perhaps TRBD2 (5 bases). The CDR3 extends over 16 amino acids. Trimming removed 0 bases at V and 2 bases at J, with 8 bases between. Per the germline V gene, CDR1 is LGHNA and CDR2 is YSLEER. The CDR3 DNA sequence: TGCGCCAGCAGCCAAGAATCCGGGACTGGGGCCAACGTCCTGACTTTC. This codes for CASSQESGTGANVLTF.

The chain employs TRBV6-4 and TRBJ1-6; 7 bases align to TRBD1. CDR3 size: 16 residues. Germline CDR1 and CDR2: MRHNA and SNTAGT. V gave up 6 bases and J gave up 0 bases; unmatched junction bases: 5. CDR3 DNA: TGTGCCAGCAGGGGGGACAGCGACTCCTATAATTCACCCCTCCACTTT. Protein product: CASRGDSDSYNSPLHF.

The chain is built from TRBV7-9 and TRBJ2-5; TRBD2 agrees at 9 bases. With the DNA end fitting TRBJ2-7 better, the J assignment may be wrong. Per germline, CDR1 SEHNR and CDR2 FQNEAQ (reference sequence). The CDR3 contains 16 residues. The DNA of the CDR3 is TGTGCCAGCAGCCTTCCGCGGGGGGGACCTTCCTACGAGCAGTACTTC. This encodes CASSLPRGGPSYEQYF.

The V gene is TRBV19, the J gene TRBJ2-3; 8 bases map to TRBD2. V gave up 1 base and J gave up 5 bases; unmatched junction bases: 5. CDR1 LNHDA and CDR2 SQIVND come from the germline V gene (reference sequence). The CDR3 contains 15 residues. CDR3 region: CASSIAGGREDTQYF. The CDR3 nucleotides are TGTGCCAGTAGTATAGCGGGGGGGCGGGAAGATACGCAGTATTTT.